A single sample is the source of the 24 T cell receptor beta chains below, sequenced in a study of cytomegalovirus exposure and HLA in healthy donors. In the PCR, 60 Vbeta and 13 Jbeta primers were used. TCRdb's copy holds only in-frame clones and misses some; the assay was immunoSEQ multiplex PCR. The sample lists under 170,000 clones, approximately 79% occurring once. Input material: PBMCs. All receptors come from a man aged 45-60 years in good health and CMV-seropositive.

The V and J genes are TRBV10-1 and TRBJ2-1; the match to TRBD2 covers 10 bases. The V segment lost 6 bases and the J segment 8 bases; nucleotides outside the gene matches: 10. CDR3 length: 15 amino acids. The germline CDR1 and CDR2 sequences are WNHNN and SYGVQD (reference sequence). The CDR3: CASSPRASGSDEQFF. The CDR3 DNA reads as TGCGCCAGCAGCCCCCGGGCTAGCGGGAGCGATGAGCAGTTCTTC.

Remarks on this clone: A read error may account for a junction end that differs from germline. The chain combines TRBV7-9 with TRBJ2-7; 10 bases are shared with TRBD2. The CDR3 is 16 amino acids. The V gene's germline CDR1 is SEHNR and CDR2 FQNEAQ (reference sequence). DNA of the CDR3: TGTTCCAGCAGCACTAGAGGGCCTAGCGGGAGTCGTGAGCAGTACTTC. Translation: CSSSTRGPSGSREQYF.

This rearrangement joins TRBV7-3 to TRBJ1-4, with TRBD1 matching 10 bases. V dropped 5 bases and J dropped 7; count of bases not matched to a gene: 7. Germline V CDR1 and CDR2: SGHTA, FQGTGA. The CDR3 spans 15 residues. The CDR3 coding sequence is TGTGCCAGCAGCGTGACAGGGGGCGCCCGTGAAAAACTGTTTTTT. Translating it yields CASSVTGGAREKLFF.

The chain recombines TRBV7-2 with TRBJ1-2; TRBD1 might be the D (6 bases). In germline, CDR1 is SGHTA, CDR2 FQGNSA. This CDR3 spans 13 amino acids. Trimming cost V 8 bases and J 4 bases, with 14 bases left between them. In DNA, the CDR3 is TGTGCCAGCGGAATCAGGGGCGGCTATGGCTACACCTTC. It encodes CASGIRGGYGYTF.

V is TRBV28 and J is TRBJ1-2; TRBD1 might be the D (5 bases). This CDR3 contains 14 residues. Trimming left V 1 base short and J 2 bases short, with 8 bases between. Germline CDR1 and CDR2: MDHEN and SYDVKM. In nucleotides, the CDR3 is TGTGCCAGCAGTTTATTCGGGGGGAACTATGGCTACACCTTC. Protein: CASSLFGGNYGYTF.

The J gene is TRBJ2-7, the V gene TRBV29-1; 10 bases agree with TRBD2. This CDR3 spans 15 amino acids. The V and J ends lost 5 bases and 2 bases, in that order; junction bases with no gene match: 9. Per germline, CDR1 SQVTM and CDR2 ANQGSEA. Here the CDR3 reads CSVLKLAGTAYEQYF. CDR3 nucleotide sequence: TGCAGCGTTTTAAAACTAGCGGGAACAGCCTACGAGCAGTACTTC.

The V gene is TRBV11-2, the J gene TRBJ2-5; tentative D call: TRBD1 (5 bases). V gave up 5 bases and J gave up 2 bases, with 15 bases separating them. CDR3 length equals 15 residues. CDR1 SGHAT and CDR2 FQNNGV come from the germline V gene. As DNA, the CDR3 is TGTGCCAGCAGCCATCCGACAGACGGACAAGAGACCCAGTACTTC. It is translated as CASSHPTDGQETQYF.

This chain links TRBV20-1 with TRBJ2-7; D remains ambiguous. V shed 3 bases and J shed 3 bases, with 6 bases lying between them. The CDR3 consists of 11 residues. CDR1 and CDR2 (germline): DFQATT, SNEGSKA (reference sequence). The CDR3 is CSASNGYEQYF. CDR3 DNA sequence: TGCAGTGCTAGTAACGGCTACGAGCAGTACTTC.

The chain recombines TRBV5-1 with TRBJ2-7; D is possibly TRBD1 (6 bases). The germline gives CDR1 SGHRS, CDR2 YFSETQ. The CDR3 has 14 residues. The germline V and J ends were trimmed by 4 bases and 1 base, with 12 bases remaining between them. The CDR3 coding sequence is TGCGCCAGCAGCCTCGGACAGTTATCCTACGAGCAGTACTTC. This gives the protein CASSLGQLSYEQYF.

This chain uses TRBV10-3 with TRBJ2-3, with unresolved D. V was pared by 0 bases and J by 0 bases, with 7 bases between. CDR1 and CDR2 (germline): ENHRY, SYGVKD. The length of the CDR3 is 15 residues. CDR3 nucleotide sequence: TGTGCCATCAGTGAGTCCCCGGGTAGCACAGATACGCAGTATTTT. Its translation: CAISESPGSTDTQYF.

A single count supports this clone. The chain employs TRBV19 and TRBJ1-5, with 8 bases matching TRBD1. The V segment lost 10 bases and the J segment 0 bases; nucleotides outside the gene matches: 5. Germline-derived CDR1 and CDR2 are LNHDA and SQIVND (reference sequence). CDR3 length: 14 amino acids. Here the CDR3 reads CATRGLGSNQPQHF. CDR3 in DNA: TGTGCCACCAGGGGGCTCGGTAGCAATCAGCCCCAGCATTTT.

Only a few counts were recorded for this clone. This chain links TRBV11-2 with TRBJ2-7, with TRBD1 matching over 8 bases. From germline, CDR1 is SGHAT and CDR2 FQNNGV. CDR3 length: 14 amino acids. After removal of 5 bases from V and 0 bases from J, the junction contained 3 bases not matched to a gene. CDR3 bases: TGTGCCAGCAGCAGACAGGGGAACTCCTACGAGCAGTACTTC. It encodes CASSRQGNSYEQYF.

As to this clone: One junction end does not reproduce the germline sequence, and a read error may be involved. The chain links TRBV4-1 to TRBJ1-4; D is unresolved. The CDR3 is 14 amino acids. Per germline, CDR1 MGHRA and CDR2 YSYEKL. The CDR3 loop is CASSPLPSGENLFF. CDR3 in DNA: TGCGCCAGCAGTCCCCTCCCTTCGGGTGAAAACCTGTTTTTT.

The chain combines TRBV5-1 with TRBJ2-5, with a tentative D call TRBD1 (5 bases). The CDR3 is 13 amino acids. Per the germline V gene, CDR1 is SGHRS and CDR2 is YFSETQ. Between the trimmed V and J ends, which lost 4 bases and 2 bases, there was a span of 9 bases. The DNA for the CDR3 is TGCGCCAGCAGCCAACAGGAACAAGAGACCCAGTACTTC. It specifies CASSQQEQETQYF.

This clone was counted a few times. This chain links TRBV19 with TRBJ1-3; 7 bases are shared with TRBD1. The J segment lost 7 bases and the V segment lost 3 bases, leaving 9 bases of the junction unmatched. This CDR3 spans 15 amino acids. Germline loops: CDR1 LNHDA, CDR2 SQIVND (reference sequence). In DNA form, the CDR3 reads TGTGCCAGTAGTATTCAGGGGGGCTGGTTGAACACCATATATTTT. Protein: CASSIQGGWLNTIYF.

In its sample, this clone was seen once. CDR3 sequence reads: CASSPESGITGANVLTF. DNA of the CDR3: TGTGCCAGCAGCCCAGAGAGCGGGATAACTGGGGCCAACGTCCTGACTTTC. This rearrangement joins TRBV4-2 to TRBJ2-6; the match to TRBD2 covers 7 bases. The J segment lost 2 bases and the V segment lost 4 bases, leaving 8 bases of the junction unmatched. Germline CDR1 and CDR2: LGHNA and YNFKEQ. The CDR3 extends over 17 amino acids.

The chain is built from TRBV6-1 and TRBJ1-5; D ambiguous. Germline CDR1 and CDR2: MNHNS and SASEGT. This CDR3 has 15 residues. V dropped 0 bases and J dropped 0 bases, with 6 bases sitting between them. Here the CDR3 reads CASSEAGASNQPQHF. The CDR3 bases are TGTGCCAGCAGTGAAGCGGGAGCTAGCAATCAGCCCCAGCATTTT.

The chain links TRBV6-5 to TRBJ2-7; maybe TRBD2 (5 bases). From germline, CDR1 is MNHEY and CDR2 SVGAGI. CDR3 size: 13 residues. Trimming removed 7 bases from V and 5 bases from J, with 15 bases in between. This CDR3 reads CASTPAGGNEQYF. The CDR3, as DNA: TGTGCCAGCACCCCCGCGGGCGGAAACGAGCAGTACTTC.

The gene calls are TRBV7-9 and TRBJ2-1; TRBD1 matches 9 bases. CDR1 and CDR2 from the germline V gene are SEHNR and FQNEAQ (reference sequence). V lost 5 bases and J lost 7; bases outside the gene matches: 6. CDR3 length: 14 amino acids. CDR3 in DNA: TGTGCCAGCAGCAAGAGGACAGGGGAAAATGAGCAGTTCTTC. Protein product: CASSKRTGENEQFF.

The CDR3 reads CASSIDGRTGVNEQFF. In DNA, the CDR3 is TGTGCCAGTAGTATAGATGGGCGGACAGGAGTCAATGAGCAGTTCTTC. The chain uses TRBV19 and TRBJ2-1; 7 bases are shared with TRBD1. The trim removed 0 bases at V and 6 bases at J, leaving 8 bases unmatched. Germline loops: CDR1 LNHDA, CDR2 SQIVND (reference sequence). The CDR3 runs to 16 residues.

V usage is TRBV5-1 and J usage is TRBJ1-6, with 7 bases fitting TRBD1. Germline V gene data show CDR1 as SGHRS and CDR2 as YFSETQ. V lost 0 bases and J lost 9; bases outside the gene matches: 15. The CDR3 runs 18 residues. In nucleotides, the CDR3 is TGCGCCAGCAGCTTGGGGATAAGCACAGGGGTTTCTTCTTCACCCCTCCACTTT. Translation gives CASSLGISTGVSSSPLHF.

Here the CDR3 DNA reads TGTGCCAGCAGTCCCCGACAGATCTTTAACACCGGGGAGCTGTTTTTT. Translation gives CASSPRQIFNTGELFF. The chain uses TRBV27 and TRBJ2-2, with D perhaps matching TRBD1 (5 bases). The CDR3 has 16 residues. CDR1 MNHEY and CDR2 SMNVEV come from the germline V gene (reference sequence). The V gene lost 5 bases and the J gene lost 2 bases, with 15 bases spanning the gap.

The chain links TRBV2 to TRBJ1-4, with D maybe TRBD1 (6 bases). Germline-derived CDR1 and CDR2 are SNHLY and FYNNEI. The V end was cut by 4 bases, the J end by 7 bases, with 16 bases between. The CDR3 length is 15 residues. CDR3 region: CASSAGPRGGEKLFF. CDR3 nucleotides: TGTGCCAGCAGTGCGGGGCCAAGGGGGGGTGAAAAACTGTTTTTT.

This clone was counted between two and nine times. CDR3 sequence (DNA): TGTGCCACCCGGGGGAGAACAGGGGGGACAGATACGCAGTATTTT. It yields the protein CATRGRTGGTDTQYF. The genes are TRBV19 and TRBJ2-3; TRBD1 matches at 8 bases. The CDR3 is made up of 15 amino acids. Per germline, CDR1 LNHDA and CDR2 SQIVND (reference sequence). The V gene end was trimmed by 10 bases and the J gene end by 3 bases; junction bases not matched to a gene: 12.